These 5 T cell receptor beta chains originate from one sample sequenced in a study of T cells in Graves' hyperthyroidism and ophthalmopathy. Using RNA transcripts as the source, TCR beta CDR3 regions were amplified. First-round RT-PCR with HTBI primers amplified the TCR CDR3 region. TCRdb used MiXCR to reprocess the multiplex PCR reads, holding one entry per CDR3 protein. The profile shows about 570,000 distinct CDR3 sequences, approximately 44% of them singletons. Sequences were obtained from peripheral blood or thyroid tissue (not recorded which). The source of these receptors is an adult woman with Graves' disease, either hyperthyroidism or ophthalmopathy (not recorded which).

This clonotype was seen at least ten times. In DNA, the CDR3 is TGTGCCAGCAGCCAAAACGGCGAGCAGTACTTC. Its protein product is CASSQNGEQYF. The chain is built from TRBV7-9 and TRBJ2-7; no firm D call. CDR3 length: 11 residues. Trimming took off 5 bases at V and 6 bases at J, with 8 bases between the two ends. The V gene's germline CDR1 is SEHNR and CDR2 FQNEAQ (reference sequence).

This clonotype was counted only a few times. The chain has TRBV2 and TRBJ1-2, with 11 bases that match TRBD1. Germline V gives CDR1 SNHLY, CDR2 FYNNEI. J gave up 2 bases and V 6 bases, and 5 bases lay outside the gene matches. The CDR3 is 15 amino acids. The CDR3 sequence is CASRRDRGNNYGYTF. In DNA form, the CDR3 reads TGTGCCAGCAGAAGGGACAGGGGGAACAACTATGGCTACACCTTC.

CDR3 amino acids: CASSPGDVEKLFF. CDR3 nucleotide sequence: TGTGCCAGCAGTCCAGGGGACGTCGAAAAACTGTTTTTT. The chain joins TRBV2 to TRBJ1-4; TRBD1 might be the D (6 bases). Trimming cost V 5 bases and J 8 bases, with 12 bases left between them. Per germline, CDR1 SNHLY and CDR2 FYNNEI. The CDR3 spans 13 residues.

A remark on this clonotype: This CDR3 fails to terminate in the conserved phenylalanine or tryptophan, so it likely reflects a read error. The chain employs TRBV5-4 and TRBJ2-2; the D gene is possibly TRBD1 (6 bases). Trimming pared 1 base from V and 2 bases from J, leaving 9 bases between. The CDR3 is 15 residues long. CDR1 is SGHNT, CDR2 YYREEE, per germline (reference sequence). The CDR3 loop is CASSLTGPNTGELFS. The CDR3 DNA reads TGTGCCAGCAGCTTGACAGGGCCCAACACCGGGGAGCTGTTTTCT.

This clonotype was seen only a few times. The CDR3 coding sequence is TGTGCCAGCAGCCTCGGAGCTAGGGCAGACGAGCAGTACTTC. This codes for CASSLGARADEQYF. This chain connects TRBV7-2 to TRBJ2-7; no firm D call. Germline V gene lookup returns CDR1 SGHTA and CDR2 FQGNSA. Trimming removed 5 bases at V and 5 bases at J, with 16 bases between. The CDR3 totals 14 residues.